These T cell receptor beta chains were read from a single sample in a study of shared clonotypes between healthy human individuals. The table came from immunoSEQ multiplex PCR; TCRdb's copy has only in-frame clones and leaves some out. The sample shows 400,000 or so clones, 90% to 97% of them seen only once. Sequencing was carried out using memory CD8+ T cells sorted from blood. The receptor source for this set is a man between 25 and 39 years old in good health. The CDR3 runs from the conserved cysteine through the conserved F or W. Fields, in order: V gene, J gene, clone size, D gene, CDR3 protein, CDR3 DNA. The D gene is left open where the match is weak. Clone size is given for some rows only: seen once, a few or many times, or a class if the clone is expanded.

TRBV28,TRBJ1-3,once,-,CASSLDSLPSGNTIYF,TGTGCCAGCAGCCTCGACAGCCTACCCTCTGGAAACACCATATATTTT
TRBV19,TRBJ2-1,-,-,CASSVRGRNEQFF,TGTGCCAGTAGTGTGCGTGGGCGGAATGAGCAGTTCTTC
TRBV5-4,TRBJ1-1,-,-,CASSLGTNTEAFF,TGTGCCAGCAGCTTGGGCACGAACACTGAAGCTTTCTTT
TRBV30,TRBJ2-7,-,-,CAWSVGSSYEQYF,TGTGCCTGGAGTGTGGGCAGCTCCTACGAGCAGTACTTC
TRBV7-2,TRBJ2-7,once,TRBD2,CASSPRRGGHEQYF,TGTGCCAGCAGCCCGAGGCGGGGGGGTCACGAGCAGTACTTC
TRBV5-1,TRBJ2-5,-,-,CASSLAVGRWETQYF,TGCGCCAGCAGCTTGGCCGTGGGGCGGTGGGAGACCCAGTACTTC
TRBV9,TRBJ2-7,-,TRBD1,CASSPHAGTGTYEQYF,TGTGCCAGCAGCCCCCATGCCGGGACAGGGACCTACGAGCAGTACTTC
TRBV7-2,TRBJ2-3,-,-,CASSFRRPVGTDTQYF,TGTGCCAGCAGCTTTAGAAGACCAGTGGGAACAGATACGCAGTATTTT
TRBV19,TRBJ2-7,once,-,CASSMLDRPSSYEQYF,TGTGCCAGTAGTATGCTCGACAGGCCGAGCTCCTACGAGCAGTACTTC
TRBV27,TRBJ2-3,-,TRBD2,CASRHKLAGVSDTQYF,TGTGCCAGCCGTCATAAACTAGCGGGAGTCTCAGATACGCAGTATTTT
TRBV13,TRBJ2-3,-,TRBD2,CASSLPTSGKDTQYF,TGTGCCAGCAGCTTACCGACTAGCGGGAAGGATACGCAGTATTTT
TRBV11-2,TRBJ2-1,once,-,CASSLDVGGTYNEQFF,TGTGCCAGCAGCTTAGATGTGGGCGGGACCTACAATGAGCAGTTCTTC
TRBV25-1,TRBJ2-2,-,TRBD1,CASSEAGGTGELFF,TGTGCCAGCAGTGAGGCAGGGGGAACCGGGGAGCTGTTTTTT
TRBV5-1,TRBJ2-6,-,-,CASSLDRVSGANVLTF,TGCGCCAGCAGCTTGGATCGGGTTTCAGGGGCCAACGTCCTGACTTTC
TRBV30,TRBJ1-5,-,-,CAWRGREPQHF,TGTGCCTGGAGGGGTCGCGAGCCCCAGCATTTT
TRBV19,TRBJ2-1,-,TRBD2,CASSLVPGLVAHEQFF,TGTGCCAGTAGTTTAGTCCCGGGACTAGTTGCCCATGAGCAGTTCTTC
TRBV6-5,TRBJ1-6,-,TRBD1,CASSRTGGSPLHF,TGTGCCAGCAGTCGGACAGGCGGTTCACCCCTCCACTTT
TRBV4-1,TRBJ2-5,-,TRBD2,CASSQDPLLADQETQYF,TGCGCCAGCAGCCAAGACCCGCTCCTAGCGGACCAAGAGACCCAGTACTTC
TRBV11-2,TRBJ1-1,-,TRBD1,CASSSRTGKNTEAFF,TGTGCCAGCAGCTCCCGGACAGGAAAGAACACTGAAGCTTTCTTT
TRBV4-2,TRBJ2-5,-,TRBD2,CASSQGGSGREETQYF,TGTGCCAGCAGCCAAGGTGGTAGCGGGAGGGAGGAGACCCAGTACTTC